The 2 T cell receptor beta chains in this list originate from one sample, sequenced in a study of control samples from healthy donors and cancer patients. Repertoires were generated with immunoSEQ multiplex PCR, while TCRdb's copy carries only in-frame clones and drops some. The profile covers 150,000 or so clones, with roughly 92% appearing a single time and around 2.4% taken by the ten largest. The sequenced material came from blood. These receptors came from a man in his fifties or sixties in good health.

The rearrangement joins TRBV29-1 to TRBJ1-5; D is unresolved. Trimming took 0 bases from V and 6 from J, leaving 15 bases between them. The CDR3 has 15 residues. Germline CDR1 reads SQVTM; CDR2 reads ANQGSEA. The CDR3 reads CSVEDDGEGSQPQHF. CDR3 coding DNA: TGCAGCGTTGAAGACGACGGAGAAGGAAGTCAGCCCCAGCATTTT.

This sequence joins TRBV18 and TRBJ2-7; the D is unclear. This CDR3 has 17 residues. V lost 0 bases, J lost 4 bases, and 19 bases lay in between. Germline values: CDR1 KGHSH, CDR2 LQKENI. This CDR3 is CASSPPVRRSLGYEQYF. The CDR3 bases are TGTGCCAGCTCACCACCGGTCCGACGATCTCTCGGGTACGAGCAGTACTTC.